The 20 T cell receptor beta chains below come from one sample, sequenced in a study of blood T cells in healthy people across ages (dated by TCRdb to the mid-2010s). Library construction relied on 5' RACE. A second PCR of about 6 to 12 cycles was run with a J-beta primer mix and a sample-barcoded 5' primer. TCRdb trimmed the raw reads at Q25, called clones with MiXCR and kept productive beta chains. For every CDR3 protein sequence, its rows merge into one entry that carries the most common genes and DNA. Present in this sample are 1.5 million to 2 million distinct CDR3 sequences, roughly two fifths of which were seen just once. The ten top clones hold around 23% of the sample. Sequences were obtained from blood. The source is a human donor in good health.

This clonotype was recorded a few times. The chain has TRBV4-3 and TRBJ2-7, with 9 bases that match TRBD2. Germline V gives CDR1 LGHNA, CDR2 YSLEER. The CDR3 has 19 amino acids. With V trimmed by 0 bases and J by 1 base, 13 bases remained unmatched. CDR3 nucleotide sequence: TGCGCCAGCAGCCAAGATTTGAGGGGCCCTAGCGGGGTTTCCTACGAGCAGTACTTC. Encoded protein: CASSQDLRGPSGVSYEQYF.

V is TRBV10-3 and J is TRBJ1-2; 7 nucleotides match TRBD1. The germline V gene encodes CDR1 ENHRY and CDR2 SYGVKD. CDR3 length: 15 amino acids. J was trimmed by 3 bases and V by 4 bases; bases with no gene match: 8. As DNA, the CDR3 is TGTGCCATCAGTGGCCTAACAGGGGTAGACTATGGCTACACCTTC. This sequence encodes CAISGLTGVDYGYTF.

The chain has TRBV5-6 and TRBJ1-2; 7 nucleotides line up with TRBD1. Trimming took 9 bases from V and 8 from J; bases not matched to a gene: 13. Germline V gene data show CDR1 as SGHDT and CDR2 as YYEEEE. The CDR3 is 13 amino acids. CDR3 in amino acids: CATRRGLEEGYTF. The CDR3 DNA reads as TGTGCCACGAGGAGGGGGCTGGAGGAAGGCTACACCTTC.

This clonotype has just a few counts. The chain links TRBV4-1 to TRBJ2-5, with a possible D match to TRBD1 (6 bases). The better agreement between TRBJ2-7 and the DNA end casts doubt on the J call. CDR1 and CDR2 (germline): MGHRA, YSYEKL. This CDR3 is 15 amino acids long. CDR3 sequence (DNA): TGCGCCAGCAGCCAAGATGCTGGGACACGCTACGAGCAGTACTTC. It yields the protein CASSQDAGTRYEQYF.

This clonotype was detected only once. V and J are TRBV9 and TRBJ2-1; a possible D gene is TRBD2 (7 bases). TRBJ2-7 matches the DNA end more closely, so the J call is doubtful. Per the germline V gene, CDR1 is SGDLS and CDR2 is YYNGEE. This CDR3 contains 15 residues. CDR3 bases: TGTGCCAGCAGCGCCGACGGGGGGCAATACAATGAGCAGTACTTC. Encoded protein: CASSADGGQYNEQYF.

A few counts support this clonotype. This chain connects TRBV5-1 to TRBJ2-7; 9 nucleotides agree with TRBD1. The V gene's germline CDR1 is SGHRS and CDR2 YFSETQ. With V trimmed by 0 bases and J by 5 bases, 9 bases remained unmatched. This CDR3 is built from 16 residues. The DNA for the CDR3 is TGCGCCAGCAGCTTGGAGAATCCGGGACAGGGCCACGAGCAGTACTTC. Translation gives CASSLENPGQGHEQYF.

The J gene is TRBJ2-1, the V gene TRBV24-1; D unresolved. The CDR3 has 14 residues. V was shortened by 5 bases and J by 5 bases, with 12 bases between the two germline ends. The germline V gene encodes CDR1 KGHDR and CDR2 SFDVKD. The CDR3 is CATSAIYLNNEQFF. In DNA, the CDR3 is TGTGCCACCAGTGCTATATACCTTAACAATGAGCAGTTCTTC.

The chain couples TRBV6-7 to TRBJ2-3; 11 bases agree with TRBD2. TRBV6-7 is designated an ORF whose function remains uncertain. The V gene end was trimmed by 2 bases and the J gene end by 3 bases; junction bases not matched to a gene: 4. The CDR3 covers 16 residues. The CDR3 DNA sequence: TGTGCCAGCAGTTACGGGCTAGCGGGGGGAACAGATACGCAGTATTTT. Its protein product is CASSYGLAGGTDTQYF.

The chain couples TRBV7-3 to TRBJ2-1; no reliable D call. Trimming stripped 5 bases from V and 5 bases from J, with 10 bases between. This CDR3 spans 13 amino acids. CDR1 is SGHTA, CDR2 FQGTGA, per germline. The CDR3, as DNA: TGTGCCAGCAGCCCTGACGGAAACAATGAGCAGTTCTTC. It encodes CASSPDGNNEQFF.

This clonotype was found a few times. This rearrangement joins TRBV9 to TRBJ2-5, with D possibly matching TRBD2 (5 bases). This CDR3 has 16 amino acids. Trimming took 0 bases from V and 4 from J, leaving 16 bases between them. Germline V CDR1 and CDR2: SGDLS, YYNGEE. In DNA form, the CDR3 reads TGTGCCAGCAGCGTAGGTAGCCGGGATCTACCAGAGACCCAGTACTTC. Protein sequence: CASSVGSRDLPETQYF.

On this clonotype: Lacking the conserved final phenylalanine or tryptophan, this CDR3 likely reflects a read error. Because the CDR3's place on the DNA is in doubt, the DNA is left out and the CDR3 is given as listed by TCRdb. The chain combines TRBV7-3 with TRBJ2-6; the table's TRBD2 call for D was not verified on the DNA. The CDR3 contains 10 residues when both ends are counted. Germline V gives CDR1 SGHTA, CDR2 FQGTGA. CDR3 sequence reads: CASSLGLANT.

V usage is TRBV6-5 and J usage is TRBJ1-6; TRBD1 is a possible D gene (6 bases). V lost 2 bases and J 5 bases, leaving 13 bases between the germline ends. Germline V gives CDR1 MNHEY, CDR2 SVGAGI. The CDR3 is 16 amino acids. The CDR3 is CASSYDWGANNSPLHF. As DNA, the CDR3 is TGTGCCAGCAGTTACGATTGGGGGGCCAATAATTCACCCCTCCACTTT.

This clonotype was recorded a few times. The genes are TRBV4-1 and TRBJ2-5; D remains ambiguous. TRBJ2-7 matches the DNA end more closely, so the J call is doubtful. The CDR3 is 13 residues long. From germline, CDR1 is MGHRA and CDR2 YSYEKL. The CDR3 region is CASSQDSFYEQYF. Here the CDR3 DNA reads TGCGCCAGCAGCCAAGACAGTTTCTACGAGCAGTACTTC.

This clonotype appeared once. This sequence joins TRBV3-1 and TRBJ2-3; D unclear. Between the trimmed V and J ends, which lost 0 bases and 2 bases, there was a span of 6 bases. The CDR3 extends over 14 amino acids. Germline V gives CDR1 LGHDT, CDR2 YNNKEL (reference sequence). CDR3 protein: CASSQDNPTDTQYF. DNA of the CDR3: TGTGCCAGCAGCCAAGATAATCCCACAGATACGCAGTATTTT.

With respect to this clonotype: At one end, the junction sequence differs from germline, possibly due to a read error. The chain joins TRBV29-1 to TRBJ2-1; no reliable D call. The CDR3 totals 13 residues. The germline V gene encodes CDR1 SQVTM and CDR2 ANQGSEA. The CDR3 region is CGVESWSYNEQFF. In nucleotides, the CDR3 is TGCGGCGTTGAGTCCTGGTCCTACAATGAGCAGTTCTTC.

The table lists this clonotype with a few counts. The chain is built from TRBV6-5 and TRBJ1-2, with D maybe TRBD1 (6 bases). V was shortened by 8 bases and J by 3 bases, with 13 bases between the two germline ends. Per germline, CDR1 MNHEY and CDR2 SVGAGI. CDR3 length: 13 amino acids. CDR3 in amino acids: CASSTGSDYGYTF. As DNA, the CDR3 is TGTGCCAGCTCCACAGGGAGTGACTATGGCTACACCTTC.

This chain connects TRBV20-1 to TRBJ1-1, with a possible D match to TRBD1 (5 bases). Between the trimmed V and J ends, which lost 8 bases and 0 bases, there was a span of 22 bases. Per the germline V gene, CDR1 is DFQATT and CDR2 is SNEGSKA (reference sequence). The CDR3 runs 16 residues. In DNA form, the CDR3 reads TGCAGTCCACTATCCGGGACGGCCTACATGAACACTGAAGCTTTCTTT. It is translated as CSPLSGTAYMNTEAFF.

The chain couples TRBV7-9 to TRBJ1-1; D uncertain. V was clipped by 0 bases and J by 8 bases, with 13 bases between them. The CDR3 is 14 amino acids. Per germline, CDR1 SEHNR and CDR2 FQNEAQ (reference sequence). In DNA form, the CDR3 reads TGTGCCAGCAGCTTAGCTCGGGCCTCGGGGGAAGCTTTCTTT. Translating it yields CASSLARASGEAFF.

This clonotype has only a few counts. The chain employs TRBV12-3 or TRBV12-4 and TRBJ1-6; D is unclear. The CDR3 loop spans 15 amino acids. With 3 bases removed from V and 7 bases from J, the gap between germline ends came to 13 bases. CDR3 sequence (DNA): TGTGCCAGCAGTTTTTTGCCAGGTTCGAATTCACCCCTCCACTTT. It translates to CASSFLPGSNSPLHF.

The rearrangement joins TRBV9 to TRBJ1-1; no definite D call. Germline CDR1 and CDR2: SGDLS and YYNGEE. V lost 0 bases and J lost 1, with 10 bases in between. This CDR3 spans 15 amino acids. The chain's CDR3 is CASSVAPMGNTEAFF. CDR3 nucleotides: TGTGCCAGCAGCGTAGCTCCGATGGGGAACACTGAAGCTTTCTTT.